This T cell receptor beta chain was identified during a study of blood T cell repertoires in COVID-19. Overall study context: Sites in the United States, Italy and Spain provided acute and convalescent COVID-19 samples. T cells, B-cell-depleted T cells, or PBMCs provided the cDNA or gDNA that served as material.

This clone was counted between two and nine times. J gave up 7 bases and V 0 bases, and 4 bases lay outside the gene matches. The CDR3 totals 14 residues. The germline CDR1 and CDR2 sequences are SGHRS and YFSETQ. As processed by the authors: By means of reference gene primer amplification, nucleated cell counts were estimated. Some clones are missing from TCRdb's copy, which holds only in-frame ones; the method was immunoSEQ multiplex PCR. V, J and clone size are those of that table, while D and trimming were read from the DNA. The top ten clones hold roughly 8.1% of a sample with about 91,000 clones, approximately 86% of them seen once.

The source material was peripheral blood. V gene TRBV5-1 combines with J gene TRBJ1-2; 9 bases map to TRBD1. The receptor was derived from a woman in her 70s with acute or convalescent COVID-19. The CDR3 spells CASSLGQGEGGYTF. The CDR3 DNA is TGCGCCAGCAGCTTGGGACAGGGGGAAGGTGGCTACACCTTC.